This T cell receptor (beta chain) was sequenced in a study of T cell repertoires in aging, cancer and after chemotherapy. General study findings and limits: Across the chemotherapy interval, each cancer cohort showed higher median generation probability, suggesting thymic rebound. These repertoire data do not allow conclusions about immunological memory after chemotherapy. In healthy donors, age-related TCR diversity loss mainly reflected lost richness.

Peripheral blood genomic DNA, not sorted cells or RNA, was the template. A mixed TRB-A/B primer pool amplified rearranged TRB by multiplex touch-down PCR. TCRdb fed the multiplex PCR reads into MiXCR, producing one record per CDR3 protein. The sample has a few thousand distinct CDR3 sequences, approximately 24% seen once. The germline V and J ends were trimmed by 3 bases and 5 bases, with 8 bases remaining between them. The CDR3 consists of 11 residues. CDR1 SQVTM and CDR2 ANQGSEA come from the germline V gene. Judged by abundance, this clonotype is large. Its specificity is unknown. The sequence was obtained from a human donor with a solid tumor. The source material was blood. V and J are TRBV29-1 and TRBJ2-7; no clear D. CDR3 coding DNA: TGCAGCGTTGAGTTGGGGAACGAGCAGTACTTC. Its protein is CSVELGNEQYF.